This T cell receptor beta chain comes out of a study of cytomegalovirus exposure and HLA in healthy donors. General study points: An assumption of roughly uniform sequencing depth across donors underlay the presence/absence analyses.

60 Vbeta and 13 Jbeta primers were used in PCR. Using immunoSEQ multiplex PCR, the repertoire was profiled, and TCRdb retains in-frame clones only, with some absent. The table shows some 240,000 clones, with about 93% occurring only once. A remark on this clone: Its antigen is currently unknown.

Sequencing used PBMCs. The receptor comes from a girl aged 2-10 years in good health and CMV-seronegative.

CDR3 sequence: CSVDGSLRARDAFSSYNEQFF. The CDR3 region has the DNA TGCAGCGTTGATGGGTCCCTCCGAGCGCGGGACGCCTTCTCATCCTACAATGAGCAGTTCTTC. The chain recombines TRBV29-1 with TRBJ2-1; TRBD2 might be the D (6 bases). CDR1 is SQVTM, CDR2 ANQGSEA, per germline. V was shortened by 3 bases and J by 1 base, with 31 bases between the two germline ends. The CDR3 runs to 21 residues.